Below are 23 T cell receptor beta chains sequenced from a single sample in a study of vaccination and CD4 T cells after COVID-19. Treatment indicated: roughly 11-day PBMC culture with coronavirus spike peptide pools or control peptides (ViraFEST assay). Antigen specificity for these receptors is unknown. The study sequenced cultured CD4+ T cell DNA using the Oncomine TCR Beta short-read assay. A single record per CDR3 protein comes from TCRdb applying MiXCR to the PCR reads. Of over 14,000 distinct CDR3 sequences listed, roughly 30% are singletons. The source material was CD4+ T cells from blood, cultured in vitro, sampled after SARS-CoV-2 vaccination. The receptor source for this set is a human donor who had recovered from COVID-19.

In this sample, this clonotype turned up a few times. V gene TRBV11-2 combines with J gene TRBJ2-6; D remains unclear. V lost 4 bases and J 0 bases, leaving 13 bases between the germline ends. CDR3 length equals 17 residues. Germline V gene sequence: CDR1 SGHAT, CDR2 FQNNGV. The CDR3 nucleotides read TGTGCCAGCAGCTCGGTCCGGAAAGACTCTGGGGCCAACGTCCTGACTTTC. Amino acids: CASSSVRKDSGANVLTF.

CDR3 sequence: CASRPDRAPASSGNTIYF. The CDR3 nucleotides read TGTGCCAGCAGGCCTGACAGAGCTCCGGCGAGCTCTGGAAACACCATATATTTT. This chain uses TRBV6-1 with TRBJ1-3, with a possible D match to TRBD1 (5 bases). This CDR3 is 18 amino acids long. Germline V lookup: CDR1 MNHNS, CDR2 SASEGT. V was trimmed by 6 bases and J by 0 bases, leaving 21 bases between them.

This clonotype was observed a handful of times. The CDR3 DNA is TGTGCCACGGGGAGGGGGGATCAGCCCCAGCATTTT. Translation gives CATGRGDQPQHF. The chain carries TRBV10-3 and TRBJ1-5, with D possibly being TRBD1 (6 bases). Germline V gives CDR1 ENHRY, CDR2 SYGVKD. The length of the CDR3 is 12 residues. V lost 10 bases to trimming and J lost 5 bases, with 12 bases between them.

This chain uses TRBV7-3 with TRBJ2-3; a weak D match, TRBD1 (5 bases). V dropped 5 bases and J dropped 1 base, with 16 bases sitting between them. The CDR3 loop spans 16 amino acids. Per the germline V gene, CDR1 is SGHTA and CDR2 is FQGTGA. Written as DNA, the CDR3 is TGTGCCAGCAGCCCTCAGGGTGGGGTCGGCACAGATACGCAGTATTTT. Its protein product is CASSPQGGVGTDTQYF.

The chain couples TRBV7-2 to TRBJ2-1, with a tentative D call TRBD2 (5 bases). Between the trimmed V and J ends, which lost 1 base and 6 bases, there was a span of 10 bases. CDR3 size: 14 residues. The germline gives CDR1 SGHTA, CDR2 FQGNSA. The CDR3 nucleotides are TGTGCCAGCAGCTTAGGAGGGAAGGTCAATGAGCAGTTCTTC. Protein: CASSLGGKVNEQFF.

The J gene is TRBJ2-5, the V gene TRBV18; D is undetermined. From germline, CDR1 is KGHSH and CDR2 LQKENI. The CDR3 loop spans 13 amino acids. The germline V and J ends were trimmed by 7 bases and 1 base, with 10 bases remaining between them. The DNA of the CDR3 is TGTGCCAGCTACCGGTCGGTCCAAGAGACCCAGTACTTC. Encoded protein: CASYRSVQETQYF.

The gene calls are TRBV29-1 and TRBJ1-1; D call uncertain. CDR3 length: 12 amino acids. V lost 7 bases to trimming and J lost 0 bases, with 9 bases between them. Germline V lookup: CDR1 SQVTM, CDR2 ANQGSEA. CDR3 region: CSAGSMNTEAFF. In DNA, the CDR3 is TGCAGCGCCGGTTCGATGAACACTGAAGCTTTCTTT.

This clonotype appeared a few times. The rearrangement uses TRBV7-6 and TRBJ2-2; 8 positions match TRBD2. J lost 2 bases, V lost 7 bases, and 12 bases had no gene match. The CDR3 covers 17 residues. Germline lookup yields CDR1 SGHVS and CDR2 FNYEAQ. The DNA for the CDR3 is TGTGCCAGCACCGACCTCGGGGGGGCTGGTAACACCGGGGAGCTGTTTTTT. Translating it yields CASTDLGGAGNTGELFF.

The chain links TRBV27 to TRBJ1-6, with TRBD1 matching over 7 bases. Germline V lookup: CDR1 MNHEY, CDR2 SMNVEV (reference sequence). The CDR3 covers 16 residues. V dropped 6 bases and J dropped 9; count of bases not matched to a gene: 14. Here the CDR3 DNA reads TGTGCCAGCAGACAGGGGAGGGGTTATAGGGCTTCACCCCTCCACTTT. Translation: CASRQGRGYRASPLHF.

This clonotype turned up a few times. The chain recombines TRBV19 with TRBJ2-7, with 7 positions matching TRBD2. The CDR3 is 15 amino acids. V lost 3 bases, J lost 0 bases, and 5 bases stayed unmatched. CDR1 is LNHDA and CDR2 is SQIVND in the germline V gene (reference sequence). CDR3 protein: CASSMGGAFSYEQYF. For the CDR3, the DNA is TGTGCCAGTAGTATGGGAGGGGCGTTCTCCTACGAGCAGTACTTC.

This clonotype was seen a few times. The chain employs TRBV2 and TRBJ2-4; unclear D gene. V was cut by 5 bases and J by 0 bases, with 11 bases left in between. Germline values: CDR1 SNHLY, CDR2 FYNNEI. This CDR3 contains 15 residues. The CDR3 sequence is CASSPPTLAKNIQYF. In DNA form, the CDR3 reads TGTGCCAGCAGTCCCCCGACCCTAGCCAAAAACATTCAGTACTTC.

V usage is TRBV4-3 and J usage is TRBJ1-2; D perhaps matches TRBD1 (5 bases). This CDR3 region has 16 residues. Trimming stripped 0 bases from V and 3 bases from J, with 14 bases between. CDR1 is LGHNA, CDR2 YSLEER, per germline. CDR3 nucleotides: TGCGCCAGCAGCCAAGAATGGGACTCGGGGGACTATGGCTACACCTTC. It is translated as CASSQEWDSGDYGYTF.

The table lists this clonotype with a few counts. V usage is TRBV2 and J usage is TRBJ1-2; TRBD1 matches at 8 bases. Germline V gene sequence: CDR1 SNHLY, CDR2 FYNNEI. The J segment lost 4 bases and the V segment lost 2 bases, leaving 9 bases of the junction unmatched. The CDR3 totals 16 residues. The CDR3 bases are TGTGCCAGCAGTGAAAAGTCAGGGGGCCTTGGCTATGGCTACACCTTC. This gives the protein CASSEKSGGLGYGYTF.

This clonotype was seen only a few times. The chain carries TRBV7-6 and TRBJ1-1; D remains ambiguous. Germline CDR1 is SGHVS and CDR2 is FNYEAQ. V was clipped by 3 bases and J by 0 bases, with 8 bases between them. There are 14 residues in the CDR3. CDR3 in amino acids: CASSFTPLNTEAFF. The CDR3 nucleotides read TGTGCCAGCAGCTTTACACCCTTGAACACTGAAGCTTTCTTT.

CDR3 sequence (DNA): TGCAGTGCTAGATCAAGCTCTGGGGCCAACGTCCTGACTTTC. As protein: CSARSSSGANVLTF. The rearrangement joins TRBV20-1 to TRBJ2-6, with D unresolved. Germline V gene sequence: CDR1 DFQATT, CDR2 SNEGSKA (reference sequence). Trimming shortened V by 2 bases and J by 0 bases, and 5 bases separated the two germline ends. CDR3 length: 14 residues.

The chain joins TRBV6-1 to TRBJ1-6, with a tentative D call TRBD1 (6 bases). The CDR3 is made up of 18 amino acids. Germline V gene data show CDR1 as MNHNS and CDR2 as SASEGT. V shed 6 bases and J shed 0 bases, with 18 bases lying between them. The DNA for the CDR3 is TGTGCCAGCAGCACTGCCGGACAGAGCGGCTCCTATAATTCACCCCTCCACTTT. Its translation: CASSTAGQSGSYNSPLHF.

The gene calls are TRBV20-1 and TRBJ2-1; no clear D gene. CDR1 and CDR2 (germline): DFQATT, SNEGSKA (reference sequence). Trimming stripped 5 bases from V and 2 bases from J, with 13 bases between. CDR3 length: 14 amino acids. The CDR3: CSAVQELPYNEQFF. Written as DNA, the CDR3 is TGCAGTGCTGTCCAGGAGCTTCCCTACAATGAGCAGTTCTTC.

This chain uses TRBV20-1 with TRBJ1-5; D not resolved. Trimming took 1 base from V and 3 from J, leaving 4 bases between them. This CDR3 spans 12 amino acids. Per germline, CDR1 DFQATT and CDR2 SNEGSKA (reference sequence). CDR3 region: CSARGSNQPQHF. DNA for the CDR3: TGCAGTGCTAGAGGGTCCAATCAGCCCCAGCATTTT.

This clonotype was seen more than once but under ten times. The chain uses TRBV21-1 and TRBJ1-1. TRBV21-1 is a pseudogene. The CDR3 loop spans 14 amino acids. The CDR3 region has the DNA TGTGCCAACATCCGACTTATCTTAGGCTCTGAAGCTTTCTTT. Translating gives CANIRLILGSEAFF.

This clonotype has more than one count but fewer than ten. The chain links TRBV5-1 to TRBJ2-3, with 7 bases matching TRBD2. J was trimmed by 1 base and V by 4 bases; bases with no gene match: 9. CDR1 and CDR2 (germline): SGHRS, YFSETQ. This CDR3 has 16 amino acids. The CDR3: CASSTRREGGTDTQYF. The DNA for the CDR3 is TGCGCCAGCAGCACCCGGAGGGAGGGAGGCACAGATACGCAGTATTTT.

This chain uses TRBV7-2 with TRBJ2-5, with 12 bases that match TRBD2. Germline assignment: CDR1 SGHTA and CDR2 FQGNSA. This CDR3 contains 20 residues. J was trimmed by 2 bases and V by 1 base; bases with no gene match: 14. CDR3 loop: CASSLVQSRLAGGVQETQYF. CDR3 sequence (DNA): TGTGCCAGCAGCTTAGTCCAAAGTCGCCTAGCGGGAGGGGTTCAAGAGACCCAGTACTTC. The full variable domain, completed using reference TRBV7-2 and TRBJ2-5, is GAGVSQSPSNKVTEKGKDVELRCDPISGHTALYWYRQSLGQGLEFLIYFQGNSAPDKSGLPSDRFSAERTGGSVSTLTIQRTQQEDSAVYLCASSLVQSRLAGGVQETQYFGPGTRLLVL.

There are a few counts of this clonotype. The DNA for the CDR3 is TGTGCCAGCAGTTACTCGAAGCCTAGCGTCAAGCAGTACTTC. Protein product: CASSYSKPSVKQYF. The chain recombines TRBV6-2 or TRBV6-3 with TRBJ2-7; maybe TRBD2 (6 bases). Trimming shortened V by 0 bases and J by 8 bases, and 14 bases separated the two germline ends. The germline gives CDR1 MNHEY, CDR2 SVGEGT. The CDR3 runs to 14 residues.

The rearrangement uses TRBV6-1 and TRBJ1-4, with 10 positions matching TRBD1. V was pared by 6 bases and J by 7 bases, with 8 bases of the junction left unmatched. The CDR3 sequence is 15 residues long. Germline V gives CDR1 MNHNS, CDR2 SASEGT. This CDR3 reads CASSDLTGGREKLFF. The CDR3, as DNA: TGTGCCAGCAGCGACCTGACAGGGGGCCGTGAAAAACTGTTTTTT.